The 29 T cell receptor beta chains below all came from one sample that was sequenced in a study of T cell responses to AZD1222 COVID-19 vaccine. The assay was immunoSEQ multiplex PCR, and TCRdb's table has in-frame clones only and misses some. The sample records roughly 170,000 clones, about 91% being singletons. The sample in question was peripheral blood, obtained on day 0 of AZD1222 vaccination. The receptors stem from an adult in good health.

V usage is TRBV2 and J usage is TRBJ1-4, with D maybe TRBD1 (6 bases). The CDR3 consists of 14 residues. The V end was cut by 7 bases, the J end by 8 bases, with 17 bases between. The germline gives CDR1 SNHLY, CDR2 FYNNEI. The DNA of the CDR3 is TGTGCCAGCACCGGCGAGCCCAGGGGCGAAAAACTGTTTTTT. Translation: CASTGEPRGEKLFF.

In DNA, the CDR3 is TGTGCCAGCAGCGTAGAGGGACAGCACTACAATGAGCAGTTCTTC. It codes for CASSVEGQHYNEQFF. This chain uses TRBV9 with TRBJ2-1; 7 bases fit TRBD1. Germline trimming cut 0 bases from V and 3 bases from J; bases unmatched to any gene: 3. Germline V lookup: CDR1 SGDLS, CDR2 YYNGEE. The CDR3 is 15 amino acids.

The DNA for the CDR3 is TGTGCCAGCAGCCTATTGGCCCCTAGCTTCGGCGAGCAGTACTTC. Protein sequence: CASSLLAPSFGEQYF. V is TRBV6-2 or TRBV6-3 and J is TRBJ2-7; TRBD2 is a possible D gene (5 bases). The CDR3 sequence is 15 residues long. Trimming took off 6 bases at V and 6 bases at J, with 21 bases between the two ends. The V gene's germline CDR1 is MNHEY and CDR2 SVGEGT.

The chain combines TRBV28 with TRBJ1-5, with a possible D match to TRBD1 (5 bases). CDR1 and CDR2 from the germline V gene are MDHEN and SYDVKM. V dropped 5 bases and J dropped 1 base, with 9 bases sitting between them. The CDR3 sequence is 14 residues long. CDR3 residues: CASSNRDSNQPQHF. Here the CDR3 DNA reads TGTGCCAGCAGTAACCGGGACAGCAATCAGCCCCAGCATTTT.

The chain carries TRBV24-1 and TRBJ2-1; 7 bases match TRBD1. The trim removed 3 bases at V and 6 bases at J, leaving 7 bases unmatched. CDR1 and CDR2 from the germline V gene are KGHDR and SFDVKD. This CDR3 spans 15 amino acids. For the CDR3, the DNA is TGTGCCACCAGTGATCCGAGGACAGGCTTCAATGAGCAGTTCTTC. Amino acid sequence: CATSDPRTGFNEQFF.

This chain joins TRBV2 and TRBJ1-2; D is undetermined. The germline gives CDR1 SNHLY, CDR2 FYNNEI. The CDR3 is 13 amino acids. Trimming left V 3 bases short and J 2 bases short, with 7 bases between. DNA for the CDR3: TGTGCCAGCAGTGAGAAAGGGAACTATGGCTACACCTTC. Translated: CASSEKGNYGYTF.

The rearrangement links TRBV11-1 to TRBJ2-3; maybe TRBD2 (6 bases). Germline CDR1 and CDR2: SGHAT and FQDESV (reference sequence). V was cut by 1 base and J by 0 bases, with 11 bases left in between. This CDR3 spans 16 amino acids. CDR3 loop: CASSLGGVRSTDTQYF. The DNA of the CDR3 is TGTGCCAGCAGCTTAGGGGGGGTTCGGAGCACAGATACGCAGTATTTT.

The chain has TRBV7-8 and TRBJ1-5; D is perhaps TRBD1 (5 bases). With 5 bases removed from V and 3 bases from J, the gap between germline ends came to 11 bases. The length of the CDR3 is 14 residues. Per germline, CDR1 SGHVS and CDR2 FQNEAQ. CDR3 region: CASSADSFNQPQHF. CDR3 in DNA: TGTGCCAGCAGCGCCGACAGCTTCAATCAGCCCCAGCATTTT.

This rearrangement joins TRBV30 to TRBJ2-7; D assignment may be TRBD1 or TRBD2 (5 bases each). Deletions cut 3 bases from V and 1 base from J, with 7 bases between. Per germline, CDR1 GTSNPN and CDR2 SVGIG (reference sequence). The CDR3 totals 12 residues. The CDR3 nucleotides are TGTGCCTGGAGGGGACGTTCCTACGAGCAGTACTTC. Translated, it gives CAWRGRSYEQYF. The variable domain in full, completed from reference TRBV30 and TRBJ2-7, reads SQTIHQWPATLVQPVGSPLSLECTVEGTSNPNLYWYRQAAGRGLQLLFYSVGIGQISSEVPQNLSASRPQDRQFILSSKKLLLSDSGFYLCAWRGRSYEQYFGPGTRLTVT.

This sequence joins TRBV10-2 and TRBJ1-4; D call uncertain. This CDR3 is built from 14 residues. Trimming took 3 bases from V and 8 from J, leaving 13 bases between them. From germline, CDR1 is WSHSY and CDR2 SAAADI. The CDR3 region has the DNA TGCGCCAGCAGTGAAATGGGCGCGGGGGAAAAACTGTTTTTT. Translating it yields CASSEMGAGEKLFF.

The gene calls are TRBV3-1 (or the pseudogene TRBV3-2) and TRBJ1-3, with 7 bases that match TRBD1. Germline CDR1 reads LGHDT; CDR2 reads YNNKEL (reference sequence). Germline trimming cut 0 bases from V and 5 bases from J; bases unmatched to any gene: 10. This CDR3 spans 17 amino acids. The CDR3 reads CASSQETGTSGRNTIYF. The DNA of the CDR3 is TGTGCCAGCAGCCAAGAGACAGGGACCTCTGGAAGAAACACCATATATTTT.

This clone was seen only once. The rearrangement links TRBV7-9 to TRBJ1-1; possibly TRBD1 for D (5 bases). The CDR3 runs to 15 residues. Trimming left V 5 bases short and J 3 bases short, with 16 bases between. Germline loops: CDR1 SEHNR, CDR2 FQNEAQ (reference sequence). CDR3 nucleotides: TGTGCCAGCAGCCCCTACCTGGGGGGGGACACTGAAGCTTTCTTT. It codes for CASSPYLGGDTEAFF. The full variable domain, rest sourced from reference TRBV7-9 and TRBJ1-1, is DTGVSQNPRHKITKRGQNVTFRCDPISEHNRLYWYRQTLGQGPEFLTYFQNEAQLEKSRLLSDRFSAERPKGSFSTLEIQRTEQGDSAMYLCASSPYLGGDTEAFFGQGTRLTVV.

The J gene is TRBJ2-2, the V gene TRBV5-1; 7 bases are a match to TRBD1. Trimming at V came to 3 bases and at J to 5 bases, leaving 7 bases not matched to a gene. The V gene's germline CDR1 is SGHRS and CDR2 YFSETQ. CDR3 length equals 15 residues. CDR3 loop: CASSSGTVGTGELFF. The CDR3 DNA follows: TGCGCCAGCAGCTCAGGGACAGTAGGAACCGGGGAGCTGTTTTTT.

The V and J genes are TRBV18 and TRBJ2-5, with 9 nucleotides matching TRBD2. CDR3 size: 14 residues. Germline CDR1 is KGHSH and CDR2 is LQKENI. The V gene end was trimmed by 2 bases and the J gene end by 2 bases; junction bases not matched to a gene: 0. The CDR3 region has the DNA TGTGCCAGCTCACCAAGCGGGGGGCAAGAGACCCAGTACTTC. Translated: CASSPSGGQETQYF.

This clone was seen more than once but under ten times. This chain uses TRBV4-1 with TRBJ2-7, with 8 bases fitting TRBD2. Germline loops: CDR1 MGHRA, CDR2 YSYEKL. Trimming at V came to 1 base and at J to 6 bases, leaving 20 bases not matched to a gene. The CDR3 contains 19 residues. The CDR3 DNA sequence: TGCGCCAGCAGCCAAGCCGGGCTTAAGACTAGCGCCCACGATAGCGAGCAGTACTTC. Its protein product is CASSQAGLKTSAHDSEQYF.

This clone was seen more than once but under ten times. This chain links TRBV14 with TRBJ1-2; D unclear. V shed 0 bases and J shed 6 bases, with 14 bases lying between them. From germline, CDR1 is SGHDN and CDR2 FVKESK. The CDR3 extends over 15 amino acids. CDR3 bases: TGTGCCAGCAGCCAAGATTTGGGGATCTGGGATGGCTACACCTTC. This sequence encodes CASSQDLGIWDGYTF.

This CDR3 is CASSDLTPETQYF. CDR3 bases: TGTGCCAGCAGCGACCTAACCCCAGAGACCCAGTACTTC. The chain links TRBV6-2 or TRBV6-3 to TRBJ2-5; D remains unclear. Germline V gene data show CDR1 as MNHEY and CDR2 as SVGEGT. This CDR3 region has 13 residues. Trimming pared 6 bases from V and 4 bases from J, leaving 12 bases between.

Points on this clone: The same CDR3 arises from other DNA sequences in this sample as well. The chain combines TRBV12-3 or TRBV12-4 with TRBJ1-6; perhaps TRBD1 as D (5 bases). V dropped 3 bases and J dropped 8 bases, with 8 bases sitting between them. The CDR3 has 13 amino acids. The CDR3 region is CASSLGGYSPLHF. The CDR3 DNA sequence: TGTGCCAGCAGTTTGGGGGGATATTCACCCCTCCACTTT.

The chain joins TRBV27 to TRBJ1-4; D is uncertain. With 4 bases removed from V and 4 bases from J, the gap between germline ends came to 7 bases. Looked up from germline, CDR1 is MNHEY and CDR2 is SMNVEV (reference sequence). CDR3 length equals 13 residues. Written as DNA, the CDR3 is TGTGCCAGCAGTTCTCAGATTAATGAAAAACTGTTTTTT. Protein product: CASSSQINEKLFF.

The genes are TRBV7-9 and TRBJ2-2; D is unresolved. The CDR3 contains 15 residues. Trimming cost V 3 bases and J 0 bases, with 8 bases left between them. CDR1 and CDR2 (germline): SEHNR, FQNEAQ (reference sequence). Here the CDR3 DNA reads TGTGCCAGCAGCTTTGGCAGCACGAACACCGGGGAGCTGTTTTTT. Encoded protein: CASSFGSTNTGELFF.

The chain joins TRBV9 to TRBJ2-7, with D tentatively TRBD1 or TRBD2 (5 bases each). Trimming shortened V by 0 bases and J by 4 bases, and 14 bases separated the two germline ends. Germline V gene lookup returns CDR1 SGDLS and CDR2 YYNGEE. This CDR3 region has 15 residues. DNA of the CDR3: TGTGCCAGCAGCGTAGGGGTGGGGGTTGCGTACGAGCAGTACTTC. Translated: CASSVGVGVAYEQYF.

The rearrangement links TRBV18 to TRBJ1-3; TRBD1 matches 9 bases. Trimming cost V 1 base and J 2 bases; bases outside gene matches: 3. The germline V gene has CDR1 KGHSH and CDR2 LQKENI. This CDR3 comprises 16 residues. The CDR3, as DNA: TGTGCCAGCTCACCACAAACAGGGGGCACTGGAAACACCATATATTTT. Translation: CASSPQTGGTGNTIYF. Filled out from reference TRBV18 and TRBJ1-3, the complete variable domain reads NAGVMQNPRHLVRRRGQEARLRCSPMKGHSHVYWYRQLPEEGLKFMVYLQKENIIDESGMPKERFSAEFPKEGPSILRIQQVVRGDSAAYFCASSPQTGGTGNTIYFGEGSWLTVV.

This chain joins TRBV6-2 or TRBV6-3 and TRBJ2-7; possibly TRBD1 for D (7 bases). The CDR3 covers 13 residues. Between the trimmed V and J ends, which lost 6 bases and 9 bases, there was a span of 18 bases. Germline V gene lookup returns CDR1 MNHEY and CDR2 SVGEGT. The CDR3 DNA follows: TGTGCCAGCAGCGGACAGGAGGGGACTTCGCAGTACTTC. It codes for CASSGQEGTSQYF.

V usage is TRBV18 and J usage is TRBJ2-2; D is tentatively TRBD1 or TRBD2 (5 bases each). The V end was cut by 2 bases, the J end by 7 bases, with 14 bases between. Germline CDR1 and CDR2: KGHSH and LQKENI. CDR3 size: 15 residues. The CDR3 loop reads CASSPFPREIGELFF. Here the CDR3 DNA reads TGTGCCAGCTCACCATTTCCCAGGGAGATCGGGGAGCTGTTTTTT. Drawing the rest from reference TRBV18 and TRBJ2-2, the complete variable domain is NAGVMQNPRHLVRRRGQEARLRCSPMKGHSHVYWYRQLPEEGLKFMVYLQKENIIDESGMPKERFSAEFPKEGPSILRIQQVVRGDSAAYFCASSPFPREIGELFFGEGSRLTVL.

DNA of the CDR3: TGTGCCAGCTCACCAAACCAAATCGGGGAGCAGTACTTC. This codes for CASSPNQIGEQYF. The J gene is TRBJ2-7, the V gene TRBV18; D is undetermined. The germline V gene encodes CDR1 KGHSH and CDR2 LQKENI. Trimming left V 2 bases short and J 7 bases short, with 12 bases between. The CDR3 length is 13 residues.

The chain has TRBV4-1 and TRBJ1-2, with 9 bases aligning to TRBD1. The CDR3 totals 14 residues. V was clipped by 3 bases and J by 4 bases; unmatched bases: 3. Germline V gene data show CDR1 as MGHRA and CDR2 as YSYEKL. CDR3 nucleotides: TGCGCCAGCAGCCATGCGGGACAGGGCTATGGCTACACCTTC. Protein: CASSHAGQGYGYTF.

On this clone itself: This CDR3 is also generated by other DNA sequences in the sample. CDR3 protein: CASSYSGGNSPLHF. The CDR3 nucleotides read TGTGCCAGCAGTTACTCGGGAGGGAATTCACCCCTCCACTTT. The chain recombines TRBV6-2 or TRBV6-3 with TRBJ1-6; D is uncertain. This CDR3 is 14 amino acids long. The V gene lost 0 bases and the J gene lost 7 bases, with 7 bases spanning the gap. Looked up from germline, CDR1 is MNHEY and CDR2 is SVGEGT.

This clone was observed a single time. The V and J genes are TRBV7-2 and TRBJ1-5; tentatively, D is TRBD1 (5 bases). The CDR3 has 15 amino acids. Germline V lookup: CDR1 SGHTA, CDR2 FQGNSA. Trimming left V 6 bases short and J 0 bases short, with 12 bases between. The CDR3 DNA is TGTGCCAGCAGGTACAGGATCGGTAGCAATCAGCCCCAGCATTTT. Its protein product is CASRYRIGSNQPQHF.

This rearrangement joins TRBV28 to TRBJ2-7, with D possibly being TRBD1 (5 bases). The CDR3 spans 15 residues. Germline V gives CDR1 MDHEN, CDR2 SYDVKM. V gave up 5 bases and J gave up 3 bases, with 17 bases separating them. The chain's CDR3 is CASSPQGRRGYEQYF. The CDR3 DNA reads TGTGCCAGCAGTCCCCAGGGCCGGCGCGGCTACGAGCAGTACTTC.